This TCR beta chain was obtained from a study of cytomegalovirus exposure and HLA in healthy donors. Study-wide results and caveats: Based on reports, TCR beta sequences accurately predicted HLA-A and HLA-B alleles for most subjects. Within an earlier analysis, most TCR beta V segments proved productive either about 87% or about 30% of the time. HLA alleles showed associations with approximately 15,000 TCR beta sequences in a later analysis, at a 0.05 false discovery rate.

The study ran its PCR with 60 Vbeta and 13 Jbeta primers. Using immunoSEQ multiplex PCR, the repertoire was profiled, and TCRdb retains in-frame clones only, with some absent. The data show 100,000 to 150,000 clones, 70% to 80% seen once. As for this clone: What it binds is not known.

Healthy bone marrow donors made up the donors. CDR1 is LNHDA and CDR2 is SQIVND in the germline V gene (reference sequence). There are 14 residues in the CDR3. V was pared by 3 bases and J by 7 bases, with 13 bases between. The rearrangement joins TRBV19 to TRBJ1-5, with D unresolved. Sequenced sample: PBMCs. The clonotype originates from a woman aged 40-49 years in good health and CMV-seropositive. In nucleotides, the CDR3 is TGTGCCAGTAGTATTCTTTCGGGGAACCAGCCCCAGCATTTT. This encodes CASSILSGNQPQHF.